The 13 T cell receptor beta chains below come from one sample, sequenced in a study of PD-1 blockade in classical Hodgkin lymphoma. Only in-frame clones appear in the TCRdb table, and some are missing; sequencing was by immunoSEQ multiplex PCR. The sample includes 57,000 or so clones, around nine tenths of them seen just once. The time point denotes: cycle 4 day 1 (C4D1), after 6 weeks of nivolumab. The patients all showed relapse after autologous stem cell transplantation, while their brentuximab vedotin exposure varied. Sequenced material: peripheral blood mononuclear cells (PBMCs), taken before the fourth cycle of nivolumab. These receptors all come from a human donor with classical Hodgkin lymphoma.

The rearrangement joins TRBV5-1 to TRBJ1-2; D not certain. Trimming shortened V by 0 bases and J by 5 bases, and 11 bases separated the two germline ends. From germline, CDR1 is SGHRS and CDR2 YFSETQ. The CDR3 is made up of 14 amino acids. The DNA of the CDR3 is TGCGCCAGCAGCTTGGGACCGGATTATTATGGCTACACCTTC. Its translation: CASSLGPDYYGYTF.

This clone came up once. The chain carries TRBV5-1 and TRBJ2-1, with TRBD2 matching over 8 bases. This CDR3 has 17 amino acids. The V gene's germline CDR1 is SGHRS and CDR2 YFSETQ. With V trimmed by 4 bases and J by 4 bases, 13 bases remained unmatched. CDR3 protein: CASSLGLAGPTYNEQFF. CDR3 in DNA: TGCGCCAGCAGCCTCGGGCTAGCGGGCCCCACTTACAATGAGCAGTTCTTC.

The chain couples TRBV28 to TRBJ2-2, with D possibly matching TRBD1 (6 bases). From germline, CDR1 is MDHEN and CDR2 SYDVKM. This CDR3 has 13 amino acids. The germline V and J ends were trimmed by 6 bases and 4 bases, with 9 bases remaining between them. CDR3 coding DNA: TGTGCCAGCAGGACAGGTTCCACCGGGGAGCTGTTTTTT. Translating gives CASRTGSTGELFF.

J is TRBJ1-2 and V is TRBV7-9; D gene ambiguous. V shed 1 base and J shed 7 bases, with 4 bases lying between them. The CDR3 spans 11 residues. Germline CDR1 reads SEHNR; CDR2 reads FQNEAQ (reference sequence). The CDR3 region is CASSLVGGYTF. The CDR3 DNA sequence: TGTGCCAGCAGCTTAGTCGGTGGCTACACCTTC. Drawing the rest from reference TRBV7-9 and TRBJ1-2, the complete variable domain is DTGVSQNPRHKITKRGQNVTFRCDPISEHNRLYWYRQTLGQGPEFLTYFQNEAQLEKSRLLSDRFSAERPKGSFSTLEIQRTEQGDSAMYLCASSLVGGYTFGSGTRLTVV.

The V gene is TRBV28, the J gene TRBJ2-7; possibly TRBD1 or TRBD2 for D (9 bases each). CDR1 is MDHEN and CDR2 is SYDVKM in the germline V gene. V shed 3 bases and J shed 4 bases, with 19 bases lying between them. This CDR3 contains 16 residues. DNA for the CDR3: TGTGCCAGCAGTTTGCGGGGGGGACAGGGAAGGTACGAGCAGTACTTC. It codes for CASSLRGGQGRYEQYF.

The chain couples TRBV6-5 to TRBJ2-7; D might be TRBD1 (6 bases). The germline CDR1 and CDR2 sequences are MNHEY and SVGAGI. There are 13 residues in the CDR3. V was pared by 6 bases and J by 2 bases, with 11 bases between. The CDR3 nucleotides are TGTGCCAGCAGGCCACAGGGACCCTACGAGCAGTACTTC. Amino acid sequence: CASRPQGPYEQYF.

This rearrangement joins TRBV15 to TRBJ2-7, with 14 bases matching TRBD2. Trimming at V came to 2 bases and at J to 3 bases, leaving 6 bases not matched to a gene. CDR1 is LNHNV and CDR2 is YYDKDF in the germline V gene (reference sequence). The CDR3 extends over 17 amino acids. CDR3 in amino acids: CATSRPGLAGGDYEQYF. CDR3 bases: TGTGCCACCAGCAGACCCGGACTAGCGGGGGGTGACTACGAGCAGTACTTC. The complete variable domain, with remaining parts taken from reference TRBV15 and TRBJ2-7, reads DAMVIQNPRYQVTQFGKPVTLSCSQTLNHNVMYWYQQKSSQAPKLLFHYYDKDFNNEADTPDNFQSRRPNTSFCFLDIRSPGLGDTAMYLCATSRPGLAGGDYEQYFGPGTRLTVT.

The V call is TRBV28, the J call TRBJ2-3; D may be TRBD2 (6 bases). Germline V CDR1 and CDR2: MDHEN, SYDVKM. V was cut by 6 bases and J by 1 base, with 14 bases left in between. This CDR3 has 15 amino acids. The CDR3 coding sequence is TGTGCCAGCAGCCTTAGCGGTATTGGCACAGATACGCAGTATTTT. Its translation is CASSLSGIGTDTQYF. Variable domain in full (rest from reference TRBV28 and TRBJ2-3): DVKVTQSSRYLVKRTGEKVFLECVQDMDHENMFWYRQDPGLGLRLIYFSYDVKMKEKGDIPEGYSVSREKKERFSLILESASTNQTSMYLCASSLSGIGTDTQYFGPGTRLTVL.

The rearrangement links TRBV5-1 to TRBJ2-3, with 8 bases fitting TRBD1. V lost 0 bases, J lost 4 bases, and 13 bases stayed unmatched. Germline-derived CDR1 and CDR2 are SGHRS and YFSETQ. This CDR3 has 18 residues. CDR3 region: CASSLVRQGIAGADTQYF. The CDR3 DNA is TGCGCCAGCAGCTTGGTGAGACAGGGGATAGCCGGCGCAGATACGCAGTATTTT.

V and J are TRBV5-1 and TRBJ1-1, with D tentatively TRBD1 (5 bases). The CDR3 has 14 amino acids. The germline V and J ends were trimmed by 5 bases and 6 bases, with 17 bases remaining between them. Germline CDR1 is SGHRS and CDR2 is YFSETQ. The CDR3 loop is CASSGDAGSAEAFF. The CDR3 DNA reads TGCGCCAGCAGTGGGGACGCCGGGTCTGCTGAAGCTTTCTTT.

This CDR3 reads CASGLVGGAAPIRELFF. DNA for the CDR3: TGTGCTAGTGGTTTGGTAGGCGGTGCGGCGCCCATCAGGGAGCTGTTTTTT. The genes are TRBV12-5 and TRBJ2-2; D not certain. CDR3 length: 17 residues. CDR1 LGHNT and CDR2 FRNRAP come from the germline V gene. V lost 0 bases and J lost 9, with 20 bases in between.

V is TRBV5-1 and J is TRBJ2-5; 7 bases map to TRBD2. The CDR3 covers 16 residues. The V and J ends lost 0 bases and 3 bases, in that order; junction bases with no gene match: 8. The germline V gene has CDR1 SGHRS and CDR2 YFSETQ. The DNA for the CDR3 is TGCGCCAGCAGCTTGGCGGGGGGTTGGGGAAAAGAGACCCAGTACTTC. The encoded protein is CASSLAGGWGKETQYF.

The chain has TRBV6-1 and TRBJ1-6; unclear D gene. Deletions cut 7 bases from V and 0 bases from J, with 10 bases between. CDR1 is MNHNS, CDR2 SASEGT, per germline. This CDR3 spans 15 amino acids. The CDR3 spells CASTPALSYNSPLHF. The CDR3 bases are TGTGCCAGCACCCCGGCGCTCTCCTATAATTCACCCCTCCACTTT.